In this sample, the clone carrying this T cell receptor (beta chain) turned up a few times. What it recognizes is unknown. This CDR3 has 16 amino acids. This sample is part of a study of T-cell memory formation after mild COVID-19. Looking at the study overall: TCR clusters mostly belonged to single donors. Notes on the study in general: Most CD4+ clones that shrank were in CM and EM, while CD8+ ones turned up in EMRA. Whereas later expanders leaned CD4+, clones contracting day 15 to 85 showed a balanced CD4/CD8 makeup.

It was 5'RACE with constant-segment primers that produced the TCR alpha and TCR beta cDNA libraries, which carried sample barcodes and UMIs. From the 5' RACE reads, TCRdb called clonotypes with MiXCR, one entry per CDR3 protein. The sample includes roughly 610,000 distinct CDR3 sequences, roughly 17% of them seen just once. The clonotype originates from an adult woman who had mild COVID-19 (a few samples of this study predate the infection). Cell type and time point are not known. The V and J genes are TRBV21-1 and TRBJ1-1. TRBV21-1 is a pseudogene locus. The sample taken for sequencing was PBMCs or a T cell subset sorted from them (not recorded which). The CDR3 region is CASSKALGRKNTEAFF. Here the CDR3 DNA reads TGTGCCAGCAGCAAAGCGCTTGGCAGAAAGAACACTGAAGCTTTCTTT.